Below are 27 T cell receptor beta chains sequenced from a single sample in a study of shared clonotypes between healthy human individuals. Measured with immunoSEQ multiplex PCR; TCRdb has only the in-frame clones, and not every one. The table has a few million clones, roughly 93% seen once. Specimen: naive CD4+ T cells from PBMCs. The subset: CD45RA+ positively selected. These receptors were taken from a man aged 18 to 30 in good health. Some clones in this sample may be carry-over from other donors' samples.

CDR3 loop: CASSGQGGLVGTEAFF. The CDR3 coding sequence is TGCGCCAGCAGCGGACAGGGGGGATTGGTTGGCACTGAAGCTTTCTTT. This chain links TRBV5-1 with TRBJ1-1; TRBD1 matches 10 bases. Germline CDR1 and CDR2: SGHRS and YFSETQ. This CDR3 spans 16 amino acids. Trimming cost V 4 bases and J 4 bases; bases outside gene matches: 10.

The chain couples TRBV18 to TRBJ1-3; D ambiguous. V was cut by 0 bases and J by 2 bases, with 8 bases left in between. The CDR3 has 15 residues. CDR1 and CDR2 (germline): KGHSH, LQKENI. As DNA, the CDR3 is TGTGCCAGCTCACCACCGGGTAACGCTGGAAACACCATATATTTT. Protein product: CASSPPGNAGNTIYF.

This sequence joins TRBV27 and TRBJ2-5, with 11 positions matching TRBD1. J was trimmed by 5 bases and V by 5 bases; bases with no gene match: 7. This CDR3 has 15 amino acids. Germline lookup yields CDR1 MNHEY and CDR2 SMNVEV (reference sequence). CDR3 sequence (DNA): TGTGCCAGCAGTCCCTGGACAGGGGGCATCGAGACCCAGTACTTC. Encoded protein: CASSPWTGGIETQYF.

The V call is TRBV21-1, the J call TRBJ2-5; the tabulated D call, TRBD1, remains unverified against the DNA. TRBV21-1 is tagged as a pseudogene. This CDR3 is built from 15 residues. The CDR3: CASYPGGDRKETQYF. The CDR3 DNA reads as TGTGCCAGCTACCCTGGAGGGGACAGGAAAGAGACCCAGTACTTC.

This clone is a singleton in its sample. V usage is TRBV7-2 and J usage is TRBJ1-1; TRBD1 might be the D (6 bases). The CDR3 has 15 amino acids. Per germline, CDR1 SGHTA and CDR2 FQGNSA. V was shortened by 3 bases and J by 1 base, with 12 bases between the two germline ends. The CDR3 bases are TGTGCCAGCAGCTTCTTGGGGGCGCCGAACACTGAAGCTTTCTTT. Translating gives CASSFLGAPNTEAFF.

J is TRBJ2-6 and V is TRBV6-5; D not certain. Trimming shortened V by 6 bases and J by 1 base, and 7 bases separated the two germline ends. Per the germline V gene, CDR1 is MNHEY and CDR2 is SVGAGI. The CDR3 covers 14 residues. CDR3 coding DNA: TGTGCCAGCAGCCAGACGTCTGGGGCCAACGTCCTGACTTTC. This translates into CASSQTSGANVLTF.

The rearrangement uses TRBV18 and TRBJ2-7; D is possibly TRBD1 or TRBD2 (5 bases each). V was cut by 1 base and J by 5 bases, with 18 bases left in between. The germline V gene has CDR1 KGHSH and CDR2 LQKENI. The CDR3 totals 16 residues. The CDR3 spells CASSPRTRGSGDEQYF. The CDR3 bases are TGTGCCAGCTCACCACGAACGAGGGGCTCGGGCGACGAGCAGTACTTC.

V gene TRBV29-1 combines with J gene TRBJ2-1, with 9 bases fitting TRBD1. The V and J ends lost 2 bases and 7 bases, in that order; junction bases with no gene match: 12. CDR3 size: 16 residues. Germline assignment: CDR1 SQVTM and CDR2 ANQGSEA. Here the CDR3 DNA reads TGCAGCGTTGAAAGATTCGGACAGGGGCGGACAAATGAGCAGTTCTTC. Translated, it gives CSVERFGQGRTNEQFF.

The V gene is TRBV5-1, the J gene TRBJ1-1; the match to TRBD1 covers 7 bases. V was clipped by 5 bases and J by 3 bases; unmatched bases: 7. Germline assignment: CDR1 SGHRS and CDR2 YFSETQ. There are 14 residues in the CDR3. CDR3 DNA: TGCGCCAGCAGGTTGAATACAGGGGACACTGAAGCTTTCTTT. This translates into CASRLNTGDTEAFF.

This chain uses TRBV9 with TRBJ1-3; a weak D match, TRBD1 (6 bases). Trimming cost V 0 bases and J 6 bases, with 16 bases left between them. The CDR3 totals 16 residues. Germline CDR1 reads SGDLS; CDR2 reads YYNGEE. This chain's CDR3 is CASSVEPGVFENTIYF. The DNA for the CDR3 is TGTGCCAGCAGCGTAGAGCCAGGGGTGTTTGAAAACACCATATATTTT.

With regard to this clone: This same CDR3 is encoded by further DNA sequences in the sample. The chain recombines TRBV18 with TRBJ1-5; TRBD1 agrees at 7 bases. The CDR3 runs to 15 residues. J was trimmed by 4 bases and V by 3 bases; bases with no gene match: 6. Germline V lookup: CDR1 KGHSH, CDR2 LQKENI. CDR3 DNA: TGTGCCAGCTCACCGCAGGGACAGTCAAATCAGCCCCAGCATTTT. Its protein is CASSPQGQSNQPQHF.

The J gene is TRBJ2-2, the V gene TRBV4-3; D may be TRBD2 (5 bases). V was shortened by 0 bases and J by 1 base, with 12 bases between the two germline ends. Germline assignment: CDR1 LGHNA and CDR2 YSLEER. The CDR3 is 17 amino acids. This chain's CDR3 is CASSQENRGLNTGELFF. The CDR3 DNA sequence: TGCGCCAGCAGCCAAGAGAACCGAGGGTTGAACACCGGGGAGCTGTTTTTT.

In the case of this clone: Distinct nucleotide sequences in the sample also encode this CDR3. J is TRBJ2-2 and V is TRBV5-1; D not resolved. CDR1 SGHRS and CDR2 YFSETQ come from the germline V gene. Between the trimmed V and J ends, which lost 0 bases and 2 bases, there was a span of 8 bases. The CDR3 is 15 residues long. The CDR3 region has the DNA TGCGCCAGCAGCTTGGGGGGTGGAAACACCGGGGAGCTGTTTTTT. Translated: CASSLGGGNTGELFF.

In its sample, this clone was seen once. This chain uses TRBV4-3 with TRBJ2-3; tentative D call: TRBD2 (6 bases). Deletions cut 4 bases from V and 4 bases from J, with 9 bases between. The CDR3 spans 13 residues. Germline assignment: CDR1 LGHNA and CDR2 YSLEER. DNA of the CDR3: TGCGCCAGCAGCCCTTCGGGGGCAGATACGCAGTATTTT. Its protein is CASSPSGADTQYF.

The chain has TRBV6-1 and TRBJ2-7; possibly TRBD1 or TRBD2 for D (7 bases each). V lost 1 base to trimming and J lost 7 bases, with 14 bases between them. There are 14 residues in the CDR3. The germline V gene encodes CDR1 MNHNS and CDR2 SASEGT. Here the CDR3 reads CASSEVGRGGEQYF. The CDR3, as DNA: TGTGCCAGCAGTGAAGTAGGCAGGGGGGGAGAGCAGTACTTC.

This clone was observed a single time. This sequence joins TRBV30 and TRBJ2-5; D call uncertain. The CDR3 runs to 15 residues. Germline CDR1 and CDR2: GTSNPN and SVGIG (reference sequence). Trimming removed 5 bases at V and 1 base at J, with 17 bases between. CDR3 amino acids: CAWGKGRKLQETQYF. The CDR3, as DNA: TGTGCCTGGGGGAAGGGCCGCAAACTCCAAGAGACCCAGTACTTC.

On this clone: Other DNA sequences in the sample encode the same CDR3. The rearrangement links TRBV29-1 to TRBJ2-1; D is ambiguous. Germline CDR1 SQVTM, CDR2 ANQGSEA. Trimming shortened V by 6 bases and J by 7 bases, and 7 bases separated the two germline ends. CDR3 length: 10 residues. CDR3 nucleotides: TGCAGCGTCTTTTTTAATGAGCAGTTCTTC. This encodes CSVFFNEQFF.

This chain links TRBV6-6 with TRBJ1-5; D remains unclear. V was trimmed by 5 bases and J by 9 bases, leaving 14 bases between them. The CDR3 length is 13 residues. The germline gives CDR1 MNHNY, CDR2 SVGAGI (reference sequence). CDR3 bases: TGTGCCAGCAGTGACGGCCTTTTATTGCCCCAGCATTTT. Amino acid sequence: CASSDGLLLPQHF.

The chain employs TRBV5-1 and TRBJ2-1, with D unclear. The germline V gene has CDR1 SGHRS and CDR2 YFSETQ. The V gene lost 9 bases and the J gene lost 5 bases, with 15 bases spanning the gap. The CDR3 length is 13 residues. In DNA form, the CDR3 reads TGCGCCACCGCATGGACCGTAGACAATGAGCAGTTCTTC. It is translated as CATAWTVDNEQFF.

The chain combines TRBV7-9 with TRBJ2-5, with D unclear. The CDR3 loop spans 14 amino acids. V lost 5 bases and J lost 5, with 15 bases in between. Germline V gene lookup returns CDR1 SEHNR and CDR2 FQNEAQ (reference sequence). CDR3 sequence (DNA): TGTGCCAGCAGCCAAATATCTCTCCGGGAGACCCAGTACTTC. This sequence encodes CASSQISLRETQYF.

This clone is a singleton in its sample. The chain carries TRBV19 and TRBJ1-5; D may be TRBD1 (6 bases). Deletions cut 4 bases from V and 7 bases from J, with 17 bases between. The CDR3 loop spans 15 amino acids. Looked up from germline, CDR1 is LNHDA and CDR2 is SQIVND (reference sequence). Here the CDR3 reads CASSTRRGGKQPQHF. Written as DNA, the CDR3 is TGTGCCAGTAGTACCCGGCGAGGGGGTAAACAGCCCCAGCATTTT.

The chain is built from TRBV27 and TRBJ1-3; D is undetermined. Germline V gene data show CDR1 as MNHEY and CDR2 as SMNVEV (reference sequence). Trimming removed 2 bases at V and 0 bases at J, with 11 bases between. The CDR3 spans 16 residues. The CDR3 DNA follows: TGTGCCAGCAGTTTAGATGGGCCGCGCTCTGGAAACACCATATATTTT. It codes for CASSLDGPRSGNTIYF.

V usage is TRBV19 and J usage is TRBJ2-5; 8 nucleotides agree with TRBD2. CDR3 length: 15 amino acids. The germline CDR1 and CDR2 sequences are LNHDA and SQIVND (reference sequence). V shed 4 bases and J 4 bases; nucleotides not matched to a gene: 8. CDR3 protein: CASSTPSGSGETQYF. The CDR3 DNA is TGTGCCAGTAGTACCCCAAGCGGGAGCGGAGAGACCCAGTACTTC.

The chain employs TRBV7-2 and TRBJ2-3, with D possibly being TRBD2 (6 bases). The CDR3 spans 16 residues. Trimming removed 2 bases from V and 1 base from J, with 13 bases in between. Germline values: CDR1 SGHTA, CDR2 FQGNSA. The CDR3 loop is CASSLPGGPRTDTQYF. Here the CDR3 DNA reads TGTGCCAGCAGCTTACCTGGAGGGCCTCGCACAGATACGCAGTATTTT.

A remark on this clone: Different DNA sequences within this sample yield the same CDR3. The gene calls are TRBV18 and TRBJ1-2; 11 bases are shared with TRBD1. This CDR3 has 15 residues. After removal of 3 bases from V and 6 bases from J, the junction contained 6 bases not matched to a gene. Germline lookup yields CDR1 KGHSH and CDR2 LQKENI. This chain's CDR3 is CASSPGQGARHGYTF. The CDR3 DNA sequence: TGTGCCAGCTCACCTGGACAGGGGGCGCGGCATGGCTACACCTTC. Using reference TRBV18 and TRBJ1-2 for the parts outside the CDR3, the full variable domain is NAGVMQNPRHLVRRRGQEARLRCSPMKGHSHVYWYRQLPEEGLKFMVYLQKENIIDESGMPKERFSAEFPKEGPSILRIQQVVRGDSAAYFCASSPGQGARHGYTFGSGTRLTVV.

The genes are TRBV19 and TRBJ2-2; the D gene is possibly TRBD2 (6 bases). Germline CDR1 reads LNHDA; CDR2 reads SQIVND (reference sequence). Trimming removed 4 bases at V and 4 bases at J, with 16 bases between. The CDR3 consists of 16 residues. The CDR3 loop reads CASSRTGRPSTGELFF. CDR3 nucleotide sequence: TGTGCCAGTAGTAGGACTGGGAGGCCGAGCACCGGGGAGCTGTTTTTT.

This clone was recorded only once. The chain couples TRBV4-1 to TRBJ2-7, with D maybe TRBD1 (6 bases). Germline V gives CDR1 MGHRA, CDR2 YSYEKL. V was pared by 0 bases and J by 0 bases, with 15 bases between. The CDR3 has 17 residues. CDR3: CASSQELGTWGSYEQYF. Here the CDR3 DNA reads TGCGCCAGCAGCCAAGAGTTAGGGACATGGGGCTCCTACGAGCAGTACTTC.